Listed below are T cell receptor beta chains from one sample, sequenced in a study of shared clonotypes between healthy human individuals. Assay: immunoSEQ multiplex PCR; the TCRdb copy retains only in-frame clones and omits some. The top ten clones hold more than 1.5% of a sample with about 2.1 million clones, over 85% of them seen once. The source material was naive CD8+ T cells from PBMCs. These receptors came from a man between 18 and 35 years old in good health. Some clones in this sample may be carry-over from other donors' samples. The CDR3 runs from the conserved cysteine through the conserved F or W. The D gene is left open where the match is weak. Part of the rows lack a size; the others show once, few, many or a class for expanded clones.

NA	TRBJ2-1	NA	TRBV2	TGTGCCAGCAGGATACGGAGGGCCTATATTGAGCAGTTCTTC	CASRIRRAYIEQFF
NA	TRBJ1-1	NA	TRBV5-1	TGCGCCAGCAGCTTGGCCCGAACAAGCATGAACACTGAAGCTTTCTTT	CASSLARTSMNTEAFF
TRBD1	TRBJ1-1	NA	TRBV7-9	TGTGCCAGCAGCTCCTTACCGGGACAGGGCATCGTCGACACTGAAGCTTTCTTT	CASSSLPGQGIVDTEAFF
TRBD2	TRBJ2-1	NA	TRBV19	TGTGCCAGTAGTATCCGGACTAGCGGGAGTAATGAGCAGTTCTTC	CASSIRTSGSNEQFF
NA	TRBJ1-1	NA	TRBV19	TGTGCCAGTATTAGGAAGGGCTCGAGGGTGACTGAAGCTTTCTTT	CASIRKGSRVTEAFF
TRBD2	TRBJ2-5	NA	TRBV28	TGTGCCAGCAGTTTAGCCGGCGGGCGGGAGTTGGGTCAGTGGGAGACCCAGTACTTC	CASSLAGGRELGQWETQYF
TRBD2	TRBJ2-5	NA	TRBV27	TGTGCCAGCAGTTGGGCTAGCGGAGAAGAGACCCAGTACTTC	CASSWASGEETQYF
NA	TRBJ2-3	NA	TRBV7-9	TGTGCCAGCAGCGTGACAGGCACAGATACGCAGTATTTT	CASSVTGTDTQYF
TRBD1	TRBJ1-2	once	TRBV5-6	TGTGCCAGCAGCCTAACGTGGTCGGACAGGGGTCCGGTCGGCTACACCTTC	CASSLTWSDRGPVGYTF
TRBD1	TRBJ2-7	once	TRBV27	TGTGCCAGCAGTTGGGGACAGGGGAGCTCCTACGAGCAGTACTTC	CASSWGQGSSYEQYF
NA	TRBJ1-1	NA	TRBV19	TGTGCCAGTAATGGACGGGTCCCCATGAACACTGAAGCTTTCTTT	CASNGRVPMNTEAFF
NA	TRBJ1-1	NA	TRBV6-1	TGTGCCAGCAGTGAGGCGCGGGTTGTCAGGGTAGCTTTCTTT	CASSEARVVRVAFF
NA	TRBJ2-4	NA	TRBV7-9	TGTGCCAGCAGCCCCGGGACATTTAAATCCAACATTCAGTACTTC	CASSPGTFKSNIQYF
NA	TRBJ2-3	NA	TRBV30	TGTGCCTGGAGTTGGGGTGGAGATACGCAGTATTTT	CAWSWGGDTQYF
NA	TRBJ2-7	NA	TRBV13	TGTGCCAGCAGCTTGAGCGCTCCGGGTTACGAGCAGTACTTC	CASSLSAPGYEQYF
TRBD2	TRBJ2-2	NA	TRBV9	TGTGCCAGCAGTGGCGTGGGACTAGCGGGGACCGGGGAGCTGTTTTTT	CASSGVGLAGTGELFF
TRBD1	TRBJ2-2	NA	TRBV19	TGTGCCAGTAGCTACAGGGGGAACGGGGAGCTGTTTTTT	CASSYRGNGELFF
TRBD1	TRBJ2-5	NA	TRBV7-2	TGTGCCAGCAGCTCGAGACAGGGGACGGAGACCCAGTACTTC	CASSSRQGTETQYF
NA	TRBJ2-3	NA	TRBV27	TGTGCCAGCAGTCCTTTTTTGGGCGATACGCAGTATTTT	CASSPFLGDTQYF
TRBD1	TRBJ2-7	NA	TRBV5-1	TGCGCCAGCAGTTGGACAGGGCGGGCACAGGACGAGCAGTACTTC	CASSWTGRAQDEQYF
NA	TRBJ2-7	NA	TRBV28	TGTGCCAGCAGCTACCGAGGGGCCAGCTCCTACGAGCAGTACTTC	CASSYRGASSYEQYF
NA	TRBJ2-5	NA	TRBV16	TGTGCCAGCAGCCAACGACCTCAAGAGACCCAGTACTTC	CASSQRPQETQYF
NA	TRBJ1-2	NA	TRBV6-1	TGTGCCAGCAGTGAGGATCGGACCGTCTATGGCTACACCTTC	CASSEDRTVYGYTF
TRBD2	TRBJ2-7	NA	TRBV28	TGTGCCACCTTCCCCCCCCTAGCGGGCTCCTACGAGCAGTACTTC	CATFPPLAGSYEQYF
NA	TRBJ2-5	NA	TRBV10-2	TGCGCCAGCAGCCTAGGGTTTCAAGAGACCCAGTACTTC	CASSLGFQETQYF
TRBD1	TRBJ1-3	NA	TRBV6-1	TGTGCCAGCAGTGTGGACAGGGGGACTGGAAACACCATATATTTT	CASSVDRGTGNTIYF
NA	TRBJ2-5	NA	TRBV7-3	TGTGCCAGCAGCTTAACAGGGATGGGGGAGACCCAGTACTTC	CASSLTGMGETQYF
TRBD1	TRBJ2-3	NA	TRBV19	TGTGCCAGTAGTACCGGGACAGGGGGTACAGATACGCAGTATTTT	CASSTGTGGTDTQYF
NA	TRBJ1-1	NA	TRBV19	TGTGCCAGTAGTACCAGACAGATGAACACTGAAGCTTTCTTT	CASSTRQMNTEAFF
TRBD2	TRBJ2-7	NA	TRBV5-1	TGCGCCAGCAGCTGGGGACTAGCTGTCAACGAGCAGTACTTC	CASSWGLAVNEQYF
NA	TRBJ1-1	once	TRBV7-2	TGTGCCAGCAGCCCGGATGGGGATGAAGCTTTCTTT	CASSPDGDEAFF
TRBD2	TRBJ2-1	once	TRBV6-5	TGTGCCAGCAGTTACTTCGTGTCTAGCGGGCGGATTGAGCAGTTCTTC	CASSYFVSSGRIEQFF
TRBD1	TRBJ2-2	NA	TRBV29-1	TGCAGCGCCCCTTTCCCGGGACAGCCTACCGGGGAGCTGTTTTTT	CSAPFPGQPTGELFF
NA	TRBJ2-1	once	TRBV19	TGTGCCTCTAACACTAGGATACCCTACAATGAGCAGTTCTTC	CASNTRIPYNEQFF
NA	TRBJ2-3	NA	TRBV11-2	TGTGCCAGCAGCTCTCGTTTCGGGACGGACACAGATACGCAGTATTTT	CASSSRFGTDTDTQYF
TRBD1	TRBJ2-7	NA	TRBV27	TGTGCCAGCAGCGCTTCGGACAGGGAGACCTACGAGCAGTACTTC	CASSASDRETYEQYF
NA	TRBJ2-1	NA	TRBV11-1	TGTGCCAGCAGCTTAGGGGCCCAGGGCGTGAATGAGCAGTTCTTC	CASSLGAQGVNEQFF
NA	TRBJ1-2	NA	TRBV2	TGTGCCAGTGGATATGGCTACACCTTC	CASGYGYTF
NA	TRBJ2-7	NA	TRBV27	TGTGCCAGCAGTTTTGGCTCAACTTACGAGCAGTACTTC	CASSFGSTYEQYF
NA	TRBJ2-1	NA	TRBV30	TGTGCCTGGAGCGCCCCCCCGACCTTAACCTCCTCTGAGCAGTTCTTC	CAWSAPPTLTSSEQFF
NA	TRBJ2-3	NA	TRBV21-1	TGTGCCAGCAGCTCACCTTTTGGGGGATCGACAGGGAAGAGGGGCACAGATACGCAGTATTTT	CASSSPFGGSTGKRGTDTQYF
TRBD1	TRBJ1-5	NA	TRBV30	TGTGCCTGCGTACAGGGGATCAATCAGCCCCAGCATTTT	CACVQGINQPQHF
NA	TRBJ2-4	NA	TRBV6-1	TGTGCCAGCAGTGAGGAGGGGGGAGGGAGACTAGCCAAAAACATTCAGTACTTC	CASSEEGGGRLAKNIQYF
NA	TRBJ2-6	NA	TRBV14	TGTGCCAACTGGTCCAGGGACCTCTCTGGGGCCAACGTCCTGACTTTC	CANWSRDLSGANVLTF
NA	TRBJ1-4	few	TRBV5-4	TGTGCCAGCAGCTCAGGGAGAGGGAGAGGGGAAAAACTGTTTTTT	CASSSGRGRGEKLFF
NA	TRBJ1-4	NA	TRBV7-8	TGTGCCAGCAGCTCCCAGAGAGGAACTAATGAAAAACTGTTTTTT	CASSSQRGTNEKLFF
NA	TRBJ2-3	NA	TRBV6-1	TGTGCCAGCAGTGAGCCCGCCAATCCAGATACGCAGTATTTT	CASSEPANPDTQYF
NA	TRBJ2-2	NA	TRBV5-4	TGTGCCAGCAATTACAGGGATAACACCGGGGAGCTGTTTTTT	CASNYRDNTGELFF
NA	TRBJ2-1	once	TRBV9	TGTGCCAGCAGCCTTAACAGGGACCGCTCCTACAATGAGCAGTTCTTC	CASSLNRDRSYNEQFF
NA	TRBJ2-2	NA	TRBV27	TGTGCCAGCAGTTTAGGCCGTAACACCGGGGAGCTGTTTTTT	CASSLGRNTGELFF
NA	TRBJ1-2	NA	TRBV28	TGTGCCAGCAGTCCCCCGGGGGCAGGGTATGGGTATGGCTACACCTTC	CASSPPGAGYGYGYTF